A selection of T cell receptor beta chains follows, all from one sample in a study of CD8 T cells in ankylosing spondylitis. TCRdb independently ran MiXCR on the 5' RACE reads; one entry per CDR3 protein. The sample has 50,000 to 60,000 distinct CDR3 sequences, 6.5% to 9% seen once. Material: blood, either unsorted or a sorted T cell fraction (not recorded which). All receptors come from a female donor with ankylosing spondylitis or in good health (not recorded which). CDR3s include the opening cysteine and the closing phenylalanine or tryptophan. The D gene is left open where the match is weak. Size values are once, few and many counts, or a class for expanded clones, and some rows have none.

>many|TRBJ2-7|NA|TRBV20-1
CSARRQPEQYF
TGCAGTGCTCGTCGACAGCCCGAGCAGTACTTC
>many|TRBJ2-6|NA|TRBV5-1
CASSPVDVGVLTF
TGCGCCAGCAGCCCTGTGGATGTAGGCGTCCTGACTTTC
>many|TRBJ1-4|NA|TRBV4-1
CASSQDPSPPTNEKLFF
TGCGCCAGCAGCCAAGACCCGTCGCCTCCAACTAATGAAAAACTGTTTTTT
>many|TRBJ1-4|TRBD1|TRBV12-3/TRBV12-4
CASSLEWTGREKLFF
TGTGCCAGCAGTCTCGAGTGGACAGGGCGTGAAAAACTGTTTTTT
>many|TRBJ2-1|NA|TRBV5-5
CASSSAFNEQFF
TGTGCCAGCAGCTCTGCTTTCAATGAGCAGTTCTTC
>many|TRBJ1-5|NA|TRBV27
CASSRSGYQPQHF
TGTGCCAGCAGCCGTTCAGGGTATCAGCCCCAGCATTTT
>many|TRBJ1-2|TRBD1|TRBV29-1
CSVESGWDRGAGYTF
TGCAGCGTTGAATCTGGTTGGGACAGGGGGGCTGGCTACACCTTC
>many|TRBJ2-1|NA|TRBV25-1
CASGSTGTPYNEQFF
TGTGCCAGCGGTTCCACCGGGACACCCTATAATGAGCAGTTCTTC
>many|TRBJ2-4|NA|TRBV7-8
CASSLEGSWKNIQYF
TGTGCCAGCAGCTTAGAGGGTAGTTGGAAAAACATTCAGTACTTC
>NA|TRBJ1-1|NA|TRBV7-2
CASSLVPQGQAFF
TGTGCCAGCAGCTTAGTTCCGCAGGGACAAGCTTTCTTT
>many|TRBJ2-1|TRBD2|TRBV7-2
CASSLSGGSNNEQFF
TGTGCCAGCAGCCTTAGCGGGGGGTCCAACAATGAGCAGTTCTTC
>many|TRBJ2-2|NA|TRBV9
CASSILRNSGELFF
TGTGCCAGCAGCATCCTACGAAACTCCGGGGAGCTGTTTTTT
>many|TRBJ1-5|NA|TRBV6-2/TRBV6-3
CASRQGGYSNQPQHF
TGTGCCAGCAGACAAGGCGGCTATAGCAATCAGCCCCAGCATTTT
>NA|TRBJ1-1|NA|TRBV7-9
CASSPYRVGDTEAFF
TGTGCCAGCAGCCCCTACCGCGTGGGGGACACTGAAGCTTTCTTT
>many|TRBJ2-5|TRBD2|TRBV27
CASKFQPTSGAQETQYF
TGTGCCAGCAAGTTTCAGCCGACTAGCGGGGCGCAAGAGACCCAGTACTTC
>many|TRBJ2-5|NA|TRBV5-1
CASNQGSQETQYF
TGCGCCAGCAACCAGGGAAGCCAAGAGACCCAGTACTTC
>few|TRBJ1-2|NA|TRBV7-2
CASSLSQGNYGYTF
TGTGCCAGCAGCTTATCACAGGGTAACTATGGCTACACCTTC
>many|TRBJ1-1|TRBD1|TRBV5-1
CASRRGATGVADTEAFF
TGCGCCAGCAGGCGGGGTGCGACAGGGGTGGCGGACACTGAAGCTTTCTTT
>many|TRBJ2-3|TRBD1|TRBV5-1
CASSLVRDRRTDTQYF
TGCGCCAGCAGCTTGGTTCGGGACAGACGCACAGATACGCAGTATTTT
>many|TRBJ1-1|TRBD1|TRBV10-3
CAISEDPGGEAFF
TGTGCCATCAGTGAGGATCCAGGGGGCGAAGCTTTCTTT
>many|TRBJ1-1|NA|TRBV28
CASSLGRAFF
TGTGCCAGCAGTTTGGGACGAGCTTTCTTT
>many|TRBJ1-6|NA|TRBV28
CASGNRNPPHSPLHF
TGTGCCAGCGGAAACAGGAACCCGCCTCATTCACCCCTCCACTTT
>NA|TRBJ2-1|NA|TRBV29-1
CSVQGSSYNEQFF
TGCAGCGTTCAGGGGAGCTCCTACAATGAGCAGTTCTTC
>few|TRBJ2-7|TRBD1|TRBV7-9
CASSFHGTALGEQYF
TGTGCCAGCAGCTTTCACGGGACAGCACTCGGCGAGCAGTACTTC
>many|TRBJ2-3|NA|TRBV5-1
CASSLAGTQYTDTQYF
TGCGCCAGCAGCTTGGCGGGGACTCAGTACACAGATACGCAGTATTTT
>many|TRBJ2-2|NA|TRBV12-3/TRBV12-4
CASFSLGGELFF
TGTGCCAGCTTCTCCCTCGGCGGGGAGCTGTTTTTT
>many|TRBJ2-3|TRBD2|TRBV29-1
CSVNAWAGGPDTQYF
TGCAGCGTCAATGCTTGGGCGGGGGGCCCTGATACGCAGTATTTT
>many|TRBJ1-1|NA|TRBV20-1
CSARDQGDLNTEAFF
TGCAGTGCTAGAGATCAAGGGGACTTGAACACTGAAGCTTTCTTT
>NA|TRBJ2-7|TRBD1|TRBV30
CAFTGQAFYEQYF
TGTGCCTTTACGGGACAGGCCTTCTACGAGCAGTACTTC
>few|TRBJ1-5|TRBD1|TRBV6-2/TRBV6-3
CASSDQGAHYSNQPQHF
TGTGCCAGCAGTGACCAGGGGGCCCATTATAGCAATCAGCCCCAGCATTTT
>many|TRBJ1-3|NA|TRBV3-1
CASASHRNTIYF
TGTGCCAGCGCGTCTCACCGAAACACCATATATTTT
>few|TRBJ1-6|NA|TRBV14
CASSNNGGISPLHF
TGTGCCAGCAGCAACAACGGCGGGATTTCACCCCTCCACTTT
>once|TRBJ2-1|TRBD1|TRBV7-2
CASSFTGGNEQFF
TGTGCCAGCAGCTTCACAGGGGGGAATGAGCAGTTCTTC
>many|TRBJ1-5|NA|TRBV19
CASSIAGWQKSNQPQHF
TGTGCCAGTAGTATAGCGGGTTGGCAGAAAAGCAATCAGCCCCAGCATTTT
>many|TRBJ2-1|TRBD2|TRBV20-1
CSARVPLTSGGLNEQFF
TGCAGTGCTAGAGTCCCTTTGACTAGCGGGGGGCTCAATGAGCAGTTCTTC
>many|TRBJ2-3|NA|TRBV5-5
CASSTLRAGVSTDTQYF
TGTGCCAGCAGTACGCTTCGGGCAGGGGTTAGCACAGATACGCAGTATTTT
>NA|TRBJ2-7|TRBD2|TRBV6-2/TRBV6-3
CASSGAGRSYEQYF
TGTGCCAGCAGCGGAGCGGGGCGATCCTACGAGCAGTACTTC
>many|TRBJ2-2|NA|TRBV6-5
CASSYDPSGSTGELFF
TGTGCCAGCAGTTATGACCCGTCCGGATCCACCGGGGAGCTGTTTTTT
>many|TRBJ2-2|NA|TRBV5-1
CASSLDSPNTGELFF
TGCGCCAGCAGCCTGGACAGCCCGAACACCGGGGAGCTGTTTTTT
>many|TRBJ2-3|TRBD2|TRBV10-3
CAISEGSSGGTDTQYF
TGTGCCATCAGTGAGGGGTCTAGCGGGGGCACAGATACGCAGTATTTT
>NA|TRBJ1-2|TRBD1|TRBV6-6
CASSYTGGNGYTF
TGTGCCAGCAGCTACACAGGGGGGAATGGCTACACCTTC
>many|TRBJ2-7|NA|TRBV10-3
CAISDLTGFRVREQYF
TGTGCCATCAGTGACCTCACAGGGTTCAGGGTTCGCGAGCAGTACTTC
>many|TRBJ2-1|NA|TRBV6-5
CASSYSQGSSYNEQFF
TGTGCCAGCAGTTACTCACAGGGAAGCTCCTACAATGAGCAGTTCTTC
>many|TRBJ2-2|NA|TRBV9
CASSPDWNTGELFF
TGTGCCAGCAGCCCCGACTGGAACACCGGGGAGCTGTTTTTT
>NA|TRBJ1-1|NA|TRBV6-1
CASSVGETEAFF
TGTGCCAGCAGTGTGGGGGAAACTGAAGCTTTCTTT
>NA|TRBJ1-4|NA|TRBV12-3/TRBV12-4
CASSLGRITNEKLFF
TGTGCCAGCAGTTTAGGCAGAATAACTAATGAAAAACTGTTTTTT
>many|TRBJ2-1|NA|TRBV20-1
CSASARPSSYNEQFF
TGCAGTGCTAGTGCCAGGCCCAGCTCCTACAATGAGCAGTTCTTC
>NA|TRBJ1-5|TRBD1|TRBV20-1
CSTLYDRENNQPQHF
TGCAGTACTTTGTACGACAGGGAAAATAATCAGCCCCAGCATTTT
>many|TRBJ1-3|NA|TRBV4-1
CASSQQGGNTIYF
TGCGCCAGCAGCCAACAGGGTGGAAACACCATATATTTT
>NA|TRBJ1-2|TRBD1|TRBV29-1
CSAGTGNYGYTF
TGCAGCGCCGGGACAGGGAACTATGGCTACACCTTC
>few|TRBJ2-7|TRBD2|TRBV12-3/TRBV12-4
CASSPGLALYEQYF
TGTGCCAGCAGTCCGGGACTAGCTCTCTACGAGCAGTACTTC
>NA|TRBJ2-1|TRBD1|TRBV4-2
CASSQDRGQVRNEQFF
TGTGCCAGCAGCCAAGATAGGGGACAGGTGAGGAATGAGCAGTTCTTC
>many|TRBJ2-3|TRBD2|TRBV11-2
CASSFRRGGTDTQYF
TGTGCCAGCAGCTTTAGGCGGGGGGGCACAGATACGCAGTATTTT
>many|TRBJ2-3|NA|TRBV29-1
CSVDSGLQYF
TGCAGCGTTGACTCCGGGCTCCAGTATTTT
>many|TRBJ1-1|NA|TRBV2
CASTGTVNTEAFF
TGTGCCAGCACTGGGACGGTGAACACTGAAGCTTTCTTT
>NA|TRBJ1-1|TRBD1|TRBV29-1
CSVGGQGRGRNTEAFF
TGCAGCGTTGGAGGACAGGGCCGGGGGCGGAACACTGAAGCTTTCTTT
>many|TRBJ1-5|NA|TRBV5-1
CASTAHGQPVGQPQHF
TGCGCCAGCACCGCTCATGGACAGCCGGTGGGTCAGCCCCAGCATTTT
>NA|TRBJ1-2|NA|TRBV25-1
CASSRGHLGVGIENGYTF
TGTGCCAGCAGCCGCGGACACCTGGGGGTAGGCATAGAAAATGGCTACACCTTC